This note documents a single T cell receptor (beta chain) sequence. This record belongs to a study of CD8 T cells in Susac syndrome. With random hexamers, reverse transcription was performed on roughly 0.5 to 1 ug of RNA. By means of immunoSEQ multiplex PCR, TCR beta CDR3 spanning 54 Vbeta and 13 Jbeta underwent amplification. TCRdb reprocessed the immunoSEQ multiplex PCR reads with MiXCR, giving one entry per CDR3 protein. Here the sample spans more than 150,000 distinct CDR3 sequences, approximately 96% being singletons. Germline V gene data show CDR1 as DFQATT and CDR2 as SNEGSKA (reference sequence). The CDR3 is 15 amino acids. The V gene lost 4 bases and the J gene lost 2 bases, with 17 bases spanning the gap. The study sequenced TCR beta in blood CD8+ and CD4+ T cells. Negative magnetic isolation gave CD8+ and CD4+ cells; FACS enriched CD8+ TEMRA.

The TCR was taken from a human donor in good health. Sequencing was performed on CD4+ T cells from PBMCs. The chain is built from TRBV20-1 and TRBJ1-1, with D possibly matching TRBD1 (5 bases). The CDR3 DNA sequence: TGCAGTGCTAAGGATGCAGGGAGGTTCAACACTGAAGCTTTCTTT. Translated, it gives CSAKDAGRFNTEAFF.